The 12 T cell receptor beta chains presented below share a single source sample, sequenced in a study of blood T cell repertoires in COVID-19 (dated by TCRdb to 2020 to 2022). Library generation was performed with the immunoSEQ multiplex PCR assay. TCRdb took over this immuneACCESS table, retaining in-frame rearrangements with V and J assigned. Such tables are incomplete; in checked studies, under half of the missing clones stem from an unresolved V gene, and the remainder is unexplained. Across this sample there are over 300,000 clones, with roughly 90% seen only once. The top ten clones comprise 0.95% to 1.5% of the sample. The sequenced material came from peripheral blood. These receptor sequences come from a man in his forties with acute or convalescent COVID-19.

This clone was seen more than once but under ten times. The CDR3 nucleotides read TGCGCCAGCAGCCCTAGGGACAGGGGCTCAGAGACCCAGTACTTC. Translating it yields CASSPRDRGSETQYF. The chain employs TRBV5-1 and TRBJ2-5, with 10 bases identical to TRBD1. With V trimmed by 4 bases and J by 4 bases, 7 bases remained unmatched. The germline CDR1 and CDR2 sequences are SGHRS and YFSETQ. The CDR3 contains 15 residues.

The CDR3 coding sequence is TGTGCCAGCAGCTTTCGTGGCAGGCAAGAGACCCAGTACTTC. Translated, it gives CASSFRGRQETQYF. V is TRBV7-2 and J is TRBJ2-5; D is ambiguous. Between the trimmed V and J ends, which lost 3 bases and 2 bases, there was a span of 10 bases. CDR1 and CDR2 (germline): SGHTA, FQGNSA. CDR3 length: 14 residues.

This rearrangement joins TRBV2 to TRBJ2-1; 15 bases are shared with TRBD2. CDR1 and CDR2 (germline): SNHLY, FYNNEI. The V gene end was trimmed by 5 bases and the J gene end by 7 bases; junction bases not matched to a gene: 3. The CDR3 runs 15 residues. The CDR3 is CASSRTSGGANEQFF. The DNA of the CDR3 is TGTGCCAGCAGTAGGACTAGCGGGGGGGCGAATGAGCAGTTCTTC. Looking up the rest from reference TRBV2 and TRBJ2-1 gives the full variable domain: EPEVTQTPSHQVTQMGQEVILRCVPISNHLYFYWYRQILGQKVEFLVSFYNNEISEKSEIFDDQFSVERPDGSNFTLKIRSTKLEDSAMYFCASSRTSGGANEQFFGPGTRLTVL.

This chain joins TRBV19 and TRBJ2-7; TRBD1 agrees at 7 bases. The junction had 9 bases not matched to a gene; V was cut back by 5 bases and J by 2 bases. The CDR3 is 15 residues long. Germline V gene sequence: CDR1 LNHDA, CDR2 SQIVND (reference sequence). CDR3 DNA: TGTGCCAGTAGTCCCCGACAGGGCCACCCCTACGAGCAGTACTTC. Amino acids: CASSPRQGHPYEQYF.

Concerning this clone itself: Different DNA sequences within this sample yield the same CDR3. The V and J genes are TRBV28 and TRBJ2-2; TRBD1 is a possible D gene (5 bases). CDR3 size: 14 residues. Trimming took off 6 bases at V and 1 base at J, with 9 bases between the two ends. Germline assignment: CDR1 MDHEN and CDR2 SYDVKM. CDR3 amino acids: CASSRGQNTGELFF. In DNA form, the CDR3 reads TGTGCCAGCAGCCGCGGACAGAACACCGGGGAGCTGTTTTTT.

This clone was observed a single time. The chain is built from TRBV4-1 and TRBJ2-2; D is unclear. V dropped 3 bases and J dropped 5 bases, with 7 bases sitting between them. The length of the CDR3 is 13 residues. Germline-derived CDR1 and CDR2 are MGHRA and YSYEKL. The CDR3 region is CASSHPLTGELFF. CDR3 coding DNA: TGCGCCAGCAGCCACCCTTTGACCGGGGAGCTGTTTTTT.

The V and J genes are TRBV11-3 and TRBJ2-3; 14 nucleotides agree with TRBD2. V was pared by 6 bases and J by 4 bases, with 9 bases of the junction left unmatched. The CDR3 sequence is 17 residues long. CDR1 and CDR2 from the germline V gene are SGHNT and YENEEA. The CDR3 bases are TGTGCCAGCAGTCAACAACCGGGACTAGCGGGAGCAGATACGCAGTATTTT. Translated, it gives CASSQQPGLAGADTQYF.

The chain carries TRBV4-2 and TRBJ2-1; 11 positions agree with TRBD2. V was pared by 1 base and J by 4 bases, with 3 bases of the junction left unmatched. The CDR3 runs 16 residues. In germline, CDR1 is LGHNA, CDR2 YNFKEQ. CDR3 amino acids: CASSQGTSGQYNEQFF. In DNA form, the CDR3 reads TGTGCCAGCAGCCAAGGGACTAGCGGGCAGTACAATGAGCAGTTCTTC.

J is TRBJ2-1 and V is TRBV9, with no clear D. Trimming pared 0 bases from V and 5 bases from J, leaving 18 bases between. The CDR3 is made up of 17 amino acids. CDR1 is SGDLS and CDR2 is YYNGEE in the germline V gene. The CDR3 protein is CASSVEPHSKPNNEQFF. CDR3 nucleotides: TGTGCCAGCAGCGTAGAGCCTCACTCTAAACCCAACAATGAGCAGTTCTTC. Full variable domain (rest looked up from reference TRBV9 and TRBJ2-1): DSGVTQTPKHLITATGQRVTLRCSPRSGDLSVYWYQQSLDQGLQFLIQYYNGEERAKGNILERFSAQQFPDLHSELNLSSLELGDSALYFCASSVEPHSKPNNEQFFGPGTRLTVL.

A note on this clone: In the same sample, other DNA sequences code for this CDR3. The chain uses TRBV5-6 and TRBJ2-1; D is possibly TRBD2 (7 bases). The CDR3 extends over 13 amino acids. V shed 2 bases and J shed 7 bases, with 10 bases lying between them. Per the germline V gene, CDR1 is SGHDT and CDR2 is YYEEEE. Here the CDR3 reads CASSFAGANEQFF. CDR3 sequence (DNA): TGTGCCAGCAGCTTCGCGGGGGCAAATGAGCAGTTCTTC.

This clone occurred a few times. This chain uses TRBV25-1 with TRBJ1-4; D gene unclear. The CDR3 contains 14 residues. Deletions cut 5 bases from V and 7 bases from J, with 14 bases between. The germline V gene has CDR1 MGHDK and CDR2 SYGVNS. CDR3 sequence: CASSTSTASEKLFF. The CDR3 DNA reads as TGTGCCAGCAGTACATCAACCGCCAGTGAAAAACTGTTTTTT.

This clone was observed a single time. The chain carries TRBV2 and TRBJ1-4, with no clear D. Germline loops: CDR1 SNHLY, CDR2 FYNNEI. This CDR3 is built from 14 residues. The germline V and J ends were trimmed by 5 bases and 0 bases, with 7 bases remaining between them. CDR3: CASSLLSTNEKLFF. CDR3 bases: TGTGCCAGCAGTTTACTCTCAACTAATGAAAAACTGTTTTTT.